Reported below is one T cell receptor beta chain. Its antigen is currently unknown. A J-beta primer mix and a sample-barcoded 5' primer were used in a second PCR of about 7 to 11 cycles. Via MiXCR, TCRdb re-called the 5' RACE reads, giving one row per CDR3 protein. Of about 640,000 distinct CDR3 sequences in the sample, 45% to 65% were seen once. This record comes from a study of blood T cells in healthy people across ages. Overall study results and limits: Investigators treated diversity estimates from one million T cells as underestimates.

Each donor was a healthy Caucasian individual from Russia, aged roughly 6 to 100. Germline V gene sequence: CDR1 SGHAT, CDR2 FQNNGV. CDR3 length equals 14 residues. This chain links TRBV11-2 with TRBJ2-7; D might be TRBD2 (6 bases). The J call may be incorrect, as the DNA end agrees better with TRBJ2-5. Sequences were obtained from blood. This sequence was found in a man between 60 and 70 years old in good health. The CDR3 spells CASSPDSGGETQYF. The CDR3 DNA reads as TGTGCCAGCAGCCCTGACTCTGGGGGGGAGACCCAGTACTTC.